These 5 T cell receptor beta chains were sequenced from one sample in a study of shared clonotypes between healthy human individuals. Naive CD8 populations comprised CD45RO-negative cells positively selected for CCR7, excluding terminally differentiated effector memory CD45RA+ cells. The data were produced by immunoSEQ multiplex PCR, yet TCRdb's version contains in-frame clones alone and is incomplete. Found here are about 590,000 clones, about 95% of them singletons; the top ten hold 0.11%. Sequencing was performed on naive CD8+ T cells sorted from blood. All receptors come from a woman aged 25-40 years in good health.

Turning to this clone: This sample also contains other DNA sequences that code for the same CDR3. The chain joins TRBV27 to TRBJ1-1; D is perhaps TRBD1 (5 bases). Germline V gene data show CDR1 as MNHEY and CDR2 as SMNVEV (reference sequence). Trimming pared 2 bases from V and 5 bases from J, leaving 9 bases between. The CDR3 extends over 13 amino acids. The CDR3: CASSLGGRTEAFF. The CDR3 bases are TGTGCCAGCAGTTTAGGGGGTCGAACTGAAGCTTTCTTT.

The genes are TRBV5-4 and TRBJ1-2; D is ambiguous. The V end lost 3 bases, the J end lost 5 bases, and 5 bases lay between the germline ends. This CDR3 is 11 amino acids long. The germline V gene has CDR1 SGHNT and CDR2 YYREEE (reference sequence). The CDR3: CASSWLYGYTF. As DNA, the CDR3 is TGTGCCAGCAGCTGGTTATATGGCTACACCTTC.

In DNA form, the CDR3 reads TGTGCCAGCAGCTCTACAGGGCTAGCCTACGAGCAGTACTTC. It specifies CASSSTGLAYEQYF. This chain uses TRBV11-2 with TRBJ2-5, with a tentative D call TRBD1 (6 bases). The J call may be faulty, since TRBJ2-7 better matches the DNA end. The germline gives CDR1 SGHAT, CDR2 FQNNGV. This CDR3 has 14 residues.

This chain links TRBV19 with TRBJ2-7; D is unclear. V lost 7 bases and J 0 bases, leaving 10 bases between the germline ends. CDR1 is LNHDA, CDR2 SQIVND, per germline (reference sequence). CDR3 length equals 13 residues. The CDR3 spells CASITMSSYEQYF. The CDR3 DNA reads TGTGCCAGTATCACCATGAGCTCCTACGAGCAGTACTTC.

This clone was found once. This chain connects TRBV27 to TRBJ1-5; D is perhaps TRBD1 (5 bases). This CDR3 is 15 amino acids long. Between the trimmed V and J ends, which lost 6 bases and 0 bases, there was a span of 12 bases. Per germline, CDR1 MNHEY and CDR2 SMNVEV (reference sequence). The CDR3 sequence: CASRPTVNSNQPQHF. CDR3 bases: TGTGCCAGCAGACCGACAGTTAATAGCAATCAGCCCCAGCATTTT.